The rows below give T cell receptor beta chains drawn from one sample of a study of neurological immune-mediated disorders. TCRdb redid the calling of the 5' RACE reads with MiXCR, one entry per CDR3 protein. The sample yields 35,000 to 55,000 distinct CDR3 sequences, roughly 6% seen once. What was sequenced was CD4+ T cells from blood. All receptors come from a woman in her thirties or forties in good health. Each CDR3 is given with its conserved first and last residue. D genes are given only for firm matches.

V gene: TRBV7-6; D gene: -; CDR3 protein: CASSLVRPPGNTIYF
V gene: TRBV29-1; D gene: -; CDR3 protein: CSVEFSYEQYF
V gene: TRBV9; D gene: TRBD1; CDR3 protein: CASSVSGTGVQETQYF
V gene: TRBV29-1; D gene: -; CDR3 protein: CSVLEGEKTQYF
V gene: TRBV20-1; D gene: TRBD1; CDR3 protein: CSAGDRGTDTQYF
V gene: TRBV20-1; D gene: -; CDR3 protein: CSARERFEKLFF
V gene: TRBV6-5; D gene: -; CDR3 protein: CASTLQGPGNTIYF
V gene: TRBV6-2/TRBV6-3; D gene: -; CDR3 protein: CASSRDMVLDEQYF
V gene: TRBV4-3; D gene: -; CDR3 protein: CASSQDGSTDTQYF
V gene: TRBV12-3/TRBV12-4; D gene: TRBD2; CDR3 protein: CASSPLSGLRNNEQFF
V gene: TRBV6-6; D gene: TRBD1; CDR3 protein: CASSLSGQERNTIYF
V gene: TRBV19; D gene: TRBD2; CDR3 protein: CASSPGTSGYYEQYF
V gene: TRBV5-1; D gene: TRBD2; CDR3 protein: CASRTGGLTDTQYF
V gene: TRBV7-9; D gene: TRBD2; CDR3 protein: CASSPILSGGDEQFF
V gene: TRBV20-1; D gene: TRBD1; CDR3 protein: CSAGNDREGNQPQHF
V gene: TRBV7-7; D gene: TRBD2; CDR3 protein: CASSPSILAGGTGELFF
V gene: TRBV20-1; D gene: -; CDR3 protein: CSAAGTDSYEQYF
V gene: TRBV7-2; D gene: -; CDR3 protein: CASSLGGVGQPQHF
V gene: TRBV27; D gene: -; CDR3 protein: CASSPSPGEETQYF
V gene: TRBV20-1; D gene: -; CDR3 protein: CSAEGEGAQHF
V gene: TRBV25-1; D gene: -; CDR3 protein: CASSDRAGTEAFF
V gene: TRBV6-5; D gene: -; CDR3 protein: CASSYSGLGGGYYGYTF
V gene: TRBV5-1; D gene: -; CDR3 protein: CASSLELRNTEAFF
V gene: TRBV28; D gene: TRBD1; CDR3 protein: CASSKQTGAAETQYF
V gene: TRBV28; D gene: -; CDR3 protein: CASSSTRRRPQHF
V gene: TRBV11-2; D gene: TRBD2; CDR3 protein: CASSRTSLVLSYNEQFF
V gene: TRBV29-1; D gene: TRBD1; CDR3 protein: CSVGTGFGKNIQYF
V gene: TRBV20-1; D gene: TRBD2; CDR3 protein: CSAPPSTLAGDTQYF
V gene: TRBV6-5; D gene: -; CDR3 protein: CASRRNTEAFF
V gene: TRBV5-1; D gene: TRBD1; CDR3 protein: CASSFGTGLNEQFF
V gene: TRBV5-1; D gene: -; CDR3 protein: CASNFNSGGMNTEAFF
V gene: TRBV29-1; D gene: TRBD2; CDR3 protein: CSVELAGVETQYF
V gene: TRBV5-1; D gene: -; CDR3 protein: CASSLRGATEAFF
V gene: TRBV10-3; D gene: -; CDR3 protein: CAIGTVLYNEQFF
V gene: TRBV20-1; D gene: -; CDR3 protein: CSARERGLWVTDTQYF
V gene: TRBV20-1; D gene: -; CDR3 protein: CRGGDSDEQFF
V gene: TRBV18; D gene: -; CDR3 protein: CASSPLETQYF
V gene: TRBV14; D gene: TRBD1; CDR3 protein: CASSHGQGRNTEAFF
V gene: TRBV5-1; D gene: -; CDR3 protein: CASSLSGSLNTEAFF
V gene: TRBV20-1; D gene: -; CDR3 protein: CSATGRQETQYF
V gene: TRBV20-1; D gene: -; CDR3 protein: CSASLRLAFGYTF
V gene: TRBV18; D gene: -; CDR3 protein: CASSPPAGLSYEQYF
V gene: TRBV5-4; D gene: -; CDR3 protein: CASSSSRAGANVLTF
V gene: TRBV28; D gene: TRBD1; CDR3 protein: CASSLPRDRDTDTQYF
V gene: TRBV5-1; D gene: -; CDR3 protein: CASSPKGAGETQYF